The 16 T cell receptor beta chains given below trace back to one sample, sequenced in a study of Tregs in tolerant kidney transplant recipients. Clones were sequenced by immunoSEQ multiplex PCR, and TCRdb holds only the in-frame ones, with some missing. Here the sample spans about 240,000 clones, roughly 84% being singletons. The specimen was CD4+ T cells from blood. The origin of the receptors is a human donor in good health.

This chain joins TRBV19 and TRBJ1-2; no firm D call. Germline CDR1 is LNHDA and CDR2 is SQIVND (reference sequence). Between the trimmed V and J ends, which lost 3 bases and 4 bases, there was a span of 9 bases. This CDR3 contains 13 residues. CDR3 in amino acids: CASSIQDRYGYTF. The CDR3 DNA follows: TGTGCCAGTAGTATCCAAGACCGCTATGGCTACACCTTC.

The chain couples TRBV6-4 to TRBJ1-4; D remains unclear. The CDR3 runs to 12 residues. Germline V gene data show CDR1 as MRHNA and CDR2 as SNTAGT. V was pared by 2 bases and J by 10 bases, with 8 bases between. The CDR3 loop is CASSDLSGKLFF. The DNA for the CDR3 is TGTGCCAGCAGTGACCTTTCTGGAAAACTGTTTTTT.

The chain employs TRBV6-1 and TRBJ1-2; 7 bases line up with TRBD1. Trimming at V came to 6 bases and at J to 3 bases, leaving 4 bases not matched to a gene. The V gene's germline CDR1 is MNHNS and CDR2 SASEGT. The CDR3 has 13 amino acids. CDR3 sequence (DNA): TGTGCCAGCAGGCCCGGGACAGACTATGGCTACACCTTC. As protein: CASRPGTDYGYTF.

The J gene is TRBJ2-7, the V gene TRBV5-6, with 8 bases that match TRBD1. With V trimmed by 4 bases and J by 4 bases, 13 bases remained unmatched. The germline V gene has CDR1 SGHDT and CDR2 YYEEEE. This CDR3 region has 16 residues. CDR3 loop: CASSPRPGQGFYEQYF. CDR3 DNA sequence: TGTGCCAGCAGCCCACGCCCCGGACAGGGTTTTTACGAGCAGTACTTC.

The J gene is TRBJ1-2, the V gene TRBV6-6; D gene uncertain. The CDR3 sequence is 11 residues long. Deletions cut 6 bases from V and 5 bases from J, with 7 bases between. The germline CDR1 and CDR2 sequences are MNHNY and SVGAGI (reference sequence). The CDR3 DNA reads TGTGCCAGCAGCCAAGGGTATGGCTACACCTTC. It specifies CASSQGYGYTF.

V gene TRBV5-4 combines with J gene TRBJ2-3; D is unclear. Germline assignment: CDR1 SGHNT and CDR2 YYREEE (reference sequence). The CDR3 is 15 residues long. The germline V and J ends were trimmed by 0 bases and 1 base, with 9 bases remaining between them. CDR3 nucleotides: TGTGCCAGCAGCTTGGCGGGCGCCGGCACAGATACGCAGTATTTT. It yields the protein CASSLAGAGTDTQYF.

The rearrangement uses TRBV6-1 and TRBJ1-5; D is undetermined. Germline V gene lookup returns CDR1 MNHNS and CDR2 SASEGT. V lost 3 bases and J lost 5, with 11 bases in between. This CDR3 contains 14 residues. CDR3 sequence reads: CASSELGSHQPQHF. CDR3 bases: TGTGCCAGCAGTGAGCTAGGAAGTCATCAGCCCCAGCATTTT.

This clone occurred once. The chain recombines TRBV6-1 with TRBJ1-4, with 9 bases aligning to TRBD1. This CDR3 is built from 13 residues. J gave up 7 bases and V 8 bases, and 5 bases lay outside the gene matches. Germline-derived CDR1 and CDR2 are MNHNS and SASEGT. CDR3 in amino acids: CASWGQGSEKLFF. The CDR3, as DNA: TGTGCCAGCTGGGGACAGGGAAGTGAAAAACTGTTTTTT.

The chain is built from TRBV5-4 and TRBJ1-1; D might be TRBD1 (5 bases). The CDR3 loop spans 12 amino acids. The germline V gene encodes CDR1 SGHNT and CDR2 YYREEE (reference sequence). V was pared by 3 bases and J by 12 bases, with 15 bases between. The DNA for the CDR3 is TGTGCCAGCAGCTCTCAGGTTCGGGGACCTTTCTTT. This codes for CASSSQVRGPFF.

The V and J genes are TRBV6-1 and TRBJ1-5, with D uncertain. The V end was cut by 8 bases, the J end by 1 base, with 12 bases between. This CDR3 is 14 amino acids long. Germline assignment: CDR1 MNHNS and CDR2 SASEGT. This chain's CDR3 is CASARTASNQPQHF. CDR3 DNA sequence: TGTGCCAGCGCACGGACGGCCAGCAATCAGCCCCAGCATTTT.

This clone showed up just once. The chain joins TRBV6-5 to TRBJ2-7; 8 positions match TRBD1. Germline V gene lookup returns CDR1 MNHEY and CDR2 SVGAGI. The V and J ends lost 6 bases and 5 bases, in that order; junction bases with no gene match: 12. The CDR3 is 15 amino acids. CDR3 region: CASSIDRGDSNEQYF. Written as DNA, the CDR3 is TGTGCCAGCAGCATCGACAGGGGAGATTCTAACGAGCAGTACTTC.

This rearrangement joins TRBV10-3 to TRBJ2-3, with 9 bases matching TRBD1. CDR3 size: 13 residues. From germline, CDR1 is ENHRY and CDR2 SYGVKD. CDR3 in DNA: TGTGCGATAGGACAGGGGCAGGGAGATACGCAGTATTTT. It yields the protein CAIGQGQGDTQYF.

In regard to this clone: The identical CDR3 is also encoded by other nucleotide sequences in the sample. The chain joins TRBV11-2 to TRBJ2-7; either TRBD1 or TRBD2 may fit D (6 bases each). Per germline, CDR1 SGHAT and CDR2 FQNNGV. The V end was cut by 3 bases, the J end by 3 bases, with 12 bases between. The CDR3 is 14 residues long. This chain's CDR3 is CASSFERGVYEQYF. The CDR3 coding sequence is TGTGCCAGCAGCTTTGAGAGGGGGGTCTACGAGCAGTACTTC.

This chain uses TRBV29-1 with TRBJ1-3; maybe TRBD1 (5 bases). Trimming shortened V by 5 bases and J by 0 bases, and 8 bases separated the two germline ends. Germline V gives CDR1 SQVTM, CDR2 ANQGSEA. The CDR3 has 13 residues. This CDR3 reads CSVQGISGNTIYF. The CDR3 DNA reads TGCAGCGTTCAGGGTATCTCTGGAAACACCATATATTTT.

The V call is TRBV6-6, the J call TRBJ1-3; no definite D call. V dropped 5 bases and J dropped 8 bases, with 13 bases sitting between them. This CDR3 has 13 residues. CDR1 and CDR2 from the germline V gene are MNHNY and SVGAGI (reference sequence). Here the CDR3 DNA reads TGTGCCAGCAGTCCGACGGACGGGGACACCATATATTTT. It translates to CASSPTDGDTIYF.

The chain combines TRBV18 with TRBJ2-1, with 7 bases aligning to TRBD2. The CDR3 has 13 amino acids. Losses at the gene ends were 4 bases for V and 6 bases for J; bases not matched to a gene: 3. CDR1 and CDR2 (germline): KGHSH, LQKENI. The CDR3 loop reads CASSRTGGNEQFF. In nucleotides, the CDR3 is TGTGCCAGCTCACGGACGGGGGGCAATGAGCAGTTCTTC.